This record concerns one TCR beta chain sequence. The target antigen is unknown. These data originate in a study of T-cell memory formation after mild COVID-19. Whole-study context: TCR clusters showed largely donor specificity. Whole-study results and caveats: The study detected some responding clones in pre-infection memory, suggesting cross-reactive memory joined.

TCRdb called the 5' RACE reads again in MiXCR, with one record for every CDR3 protein. The profile shows around 250,000 distinct CDR3 sequences, over 9% of them singletons. V lost 4 bases and J 2 bases, leaving 6 bases between the germline ends. Germline assignment: CDR1 DFQATT and CDR2 SNEGSKA (reference sequence). This CDR3 is 12 amino acids long. Specimen: PBMCs or a T cell subset sorted from them (not recorded which). V gene TRBV20-1 combines with J gene TRBJ1-5; D remains unclear. This clonotype was sampled from a man younger than 30 who had mild COVID-19 (a few samples of this study predate the infection). Cell type and time point are not known. As DNA, the CDR3 is TGCAGTGCTACGTTGGGCAATCAGCCCCAGCATTTT. It encodes CSATLGNQPQHF.